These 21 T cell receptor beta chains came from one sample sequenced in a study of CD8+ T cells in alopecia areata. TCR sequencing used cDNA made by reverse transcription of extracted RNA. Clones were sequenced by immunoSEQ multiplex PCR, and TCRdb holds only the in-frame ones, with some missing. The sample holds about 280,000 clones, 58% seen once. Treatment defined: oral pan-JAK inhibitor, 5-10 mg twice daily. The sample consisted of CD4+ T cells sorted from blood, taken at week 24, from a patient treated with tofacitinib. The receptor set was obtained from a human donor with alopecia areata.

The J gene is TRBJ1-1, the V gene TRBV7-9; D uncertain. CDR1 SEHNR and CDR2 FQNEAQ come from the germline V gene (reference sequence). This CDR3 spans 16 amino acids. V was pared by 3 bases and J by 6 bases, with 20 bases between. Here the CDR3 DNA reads TGTGCCAGCAGCTTTAACCCCTCGCAAGGTGCTCCTGAAGCTTTCTTT. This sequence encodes CASSFNPSQGAPEAFF.

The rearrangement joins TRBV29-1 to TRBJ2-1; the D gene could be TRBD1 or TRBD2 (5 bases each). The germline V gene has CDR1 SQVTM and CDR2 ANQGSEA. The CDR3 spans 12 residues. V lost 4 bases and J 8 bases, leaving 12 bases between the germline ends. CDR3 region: CSVARVGDEQFF. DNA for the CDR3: TGCAGCGTTGCGAGGGTAGGGGATGAGCAGTTCTTC.

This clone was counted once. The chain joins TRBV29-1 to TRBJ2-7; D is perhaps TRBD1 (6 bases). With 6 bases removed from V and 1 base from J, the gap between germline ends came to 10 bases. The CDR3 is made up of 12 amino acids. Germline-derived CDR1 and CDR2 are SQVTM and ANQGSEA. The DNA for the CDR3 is TGCAGCGTCAGGACAGAATCCTACGAGCAGTACTTC. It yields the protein CSVRTESYEQYF.

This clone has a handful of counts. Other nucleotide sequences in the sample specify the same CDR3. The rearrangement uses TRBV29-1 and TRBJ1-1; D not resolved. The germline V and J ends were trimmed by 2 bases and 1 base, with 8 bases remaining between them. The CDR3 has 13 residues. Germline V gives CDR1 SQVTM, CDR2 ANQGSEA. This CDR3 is CSVEIGQNTEAFF. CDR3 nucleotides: TGCAGCGTTGAAATCGGGCAGAACACTGAAGCTTTCTTT.

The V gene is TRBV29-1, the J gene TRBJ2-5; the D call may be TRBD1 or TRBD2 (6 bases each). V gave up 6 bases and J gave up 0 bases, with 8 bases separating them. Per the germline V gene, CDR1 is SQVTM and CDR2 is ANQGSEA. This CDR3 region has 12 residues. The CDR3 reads CSVRGHQETQYF. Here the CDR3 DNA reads TGCAGCGTCCGGGGGCACCAAGAGACCCAGTACTTC. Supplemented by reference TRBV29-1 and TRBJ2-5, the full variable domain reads SAVISQKPSRDICQRGTSLTIQCQVDSQVTMMFWYRQQPGQSLTLIATANQGSEATYESGFVIDKFPISRPNLTFSTLTVSNMSPEDSSIYLCSVRGHQETQYFGPGTRLLVL.

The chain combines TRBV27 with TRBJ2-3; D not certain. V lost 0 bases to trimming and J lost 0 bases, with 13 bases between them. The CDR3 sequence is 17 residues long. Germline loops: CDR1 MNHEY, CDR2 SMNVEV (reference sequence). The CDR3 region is CASSLSASFPSTDTQYF. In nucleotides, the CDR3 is TGTGCCAGCAGTTTATCCGCCAGTTTCCCTAGCACAGATACGCAGTATTTT.

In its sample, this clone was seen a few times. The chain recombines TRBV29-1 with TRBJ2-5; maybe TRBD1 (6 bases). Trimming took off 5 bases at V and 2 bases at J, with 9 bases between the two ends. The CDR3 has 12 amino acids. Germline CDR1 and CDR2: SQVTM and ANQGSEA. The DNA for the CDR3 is TGCAGCGTTATGGGGGCTCAAGAGACCCAGTACTTC. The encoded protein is CSVMGAQETQYF.

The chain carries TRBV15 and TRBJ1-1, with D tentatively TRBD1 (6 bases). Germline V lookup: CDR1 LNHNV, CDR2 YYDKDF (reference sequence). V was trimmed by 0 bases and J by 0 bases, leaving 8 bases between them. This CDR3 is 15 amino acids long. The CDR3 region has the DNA TGTGCCACCAGCAGAGACGGACAGATGAACACTGAAGCTTTCTTT. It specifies CATSRDGQMNTEAFF. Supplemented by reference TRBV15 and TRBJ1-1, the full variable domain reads DAMVIQNPRYQVTQFGKPVTLSCSQTLNHNVMYWYQQKSSQAPKLLFHYYDKDFNNEADTPDNFQSRRPNTSFCFLDIRSPGLGDTAMYLCATSRDGQMNTEAFFGQGTRLTVV.

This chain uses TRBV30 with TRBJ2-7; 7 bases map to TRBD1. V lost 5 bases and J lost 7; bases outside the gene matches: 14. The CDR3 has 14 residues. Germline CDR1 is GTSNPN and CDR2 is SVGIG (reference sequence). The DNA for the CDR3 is TGTGCCTGGGCCTCCTGGACAGGCACGGGGGAGCAGTACTTC. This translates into CAWASWTGTGEQYF.

In DNA, the CDR3 is TGTGCCACCACACAGGGGAACTATGGCTACACCTTC. It encodes CATTQGNYGYTF. The chain employs TRBV2 and TRBJ1-2; 7 bases agree with TRBD1. Germline values: CDR1 SNHLY, CDR2 FYNNEI. There are 12 residues in the CDR3. Trimming cost V 10 bases and J 2 bases; bases outside gene matches: 4.

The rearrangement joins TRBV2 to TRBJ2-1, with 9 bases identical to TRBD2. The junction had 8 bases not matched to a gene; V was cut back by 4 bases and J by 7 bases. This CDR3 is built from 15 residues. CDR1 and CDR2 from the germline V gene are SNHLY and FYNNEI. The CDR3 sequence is CASSARGGAANEQFF. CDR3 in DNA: TGTGCCAGCAGTGCTCGCGGGGGGGCCGCTAATGAGCAGTTCTTC.

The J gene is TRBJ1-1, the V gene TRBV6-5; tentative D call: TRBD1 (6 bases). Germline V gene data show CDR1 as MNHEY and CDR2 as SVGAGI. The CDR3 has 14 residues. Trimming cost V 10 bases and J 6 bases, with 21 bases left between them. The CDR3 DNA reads TGTGCCACCAAAAAATCTATACAGGGATCTGAAGCTTTCTTT. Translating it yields CATKKSIQGSEAFF.

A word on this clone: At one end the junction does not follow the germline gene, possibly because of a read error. The CDR3 DNA follows: TGCAGCGTCGAAGGGTCGCATCGTCCCTTT. It specifies CSVEGSHRPF. The chain couples TRBV29-1 to TRBJ1-6, with D unclear. Germline CDR1 and CDR2: SQVTM and ANQGSEA. This CDR3 contains 10 residues. Filled out from reference TRBV29-1 and TRBJ1-6, the complete variable domain reads SAVISQKPSRDICQRGTSLTIQCQVDSQVTMMFWYRQQPGQSLTLIATANQGSEATYESGFVIDKFPISRPNLTFSTLTVSNMSPEDSSIYLCSVEGSHRPFGNGTRLTVT.

DNA for the CDR3: TGTGCCAGCAGTGTCCGGACAGCAAGCAATCAGCCCCAGCATTTT. It codes for CASSVRTASNQPQHF. The V and J genes are TRBV2 and TRBJ1-5, with D possibly being TRBD1 (6 bases). Deletions cut 4 bases from V and 1 base from J, with 11 bases between. The CDR3 length is 15 residues. Germline V gene data show CDR1 as SNHLY and CDR2 as FYNNEI.

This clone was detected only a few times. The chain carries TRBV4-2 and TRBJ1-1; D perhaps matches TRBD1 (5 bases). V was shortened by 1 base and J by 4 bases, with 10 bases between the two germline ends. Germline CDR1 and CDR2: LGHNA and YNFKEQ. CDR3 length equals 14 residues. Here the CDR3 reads CASSQVPQGTEAFF. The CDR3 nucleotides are TGTGCCAGCAGCCAAGTGCCTCAGGGCACTGAAGCTTTCTTT.

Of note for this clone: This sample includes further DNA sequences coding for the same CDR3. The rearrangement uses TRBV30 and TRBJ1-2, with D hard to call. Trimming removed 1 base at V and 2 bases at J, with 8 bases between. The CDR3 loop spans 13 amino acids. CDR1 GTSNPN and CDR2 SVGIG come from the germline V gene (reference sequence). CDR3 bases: TGTGCCTGGAGTGCGGGCCGAAACTATGGCTACACCTTC. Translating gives CAWSAGRNYGYTF.

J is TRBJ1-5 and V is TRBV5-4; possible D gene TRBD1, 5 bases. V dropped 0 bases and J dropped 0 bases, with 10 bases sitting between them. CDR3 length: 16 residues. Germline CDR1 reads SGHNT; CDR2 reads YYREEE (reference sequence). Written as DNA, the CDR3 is TGTGCCAGCAGCTTGGGGGGACCGAATAGCAATCAGCCCCAGCATTTT. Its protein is CASSLGGPNSNQPQHF.

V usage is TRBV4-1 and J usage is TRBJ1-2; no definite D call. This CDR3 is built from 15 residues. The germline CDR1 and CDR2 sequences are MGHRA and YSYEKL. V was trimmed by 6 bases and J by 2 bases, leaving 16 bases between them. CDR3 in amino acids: CASSARRTGNYGYTF. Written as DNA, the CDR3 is TGCGCCAGCAGTGCCAGAAGGACGGGGAACTATGGCTACACCTTC.

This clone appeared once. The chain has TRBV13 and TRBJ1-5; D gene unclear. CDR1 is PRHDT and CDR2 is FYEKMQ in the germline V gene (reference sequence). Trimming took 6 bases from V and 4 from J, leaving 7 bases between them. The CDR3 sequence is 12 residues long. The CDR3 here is CASSRENQPQHF. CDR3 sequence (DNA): TGTGCCAGCAGTCGAGAGAATCAGCCCCAGCATTTT.

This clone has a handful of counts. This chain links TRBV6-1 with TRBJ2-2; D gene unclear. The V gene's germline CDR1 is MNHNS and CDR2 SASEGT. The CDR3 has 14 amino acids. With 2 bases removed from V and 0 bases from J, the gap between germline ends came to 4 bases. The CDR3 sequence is CASSETANTGELFF. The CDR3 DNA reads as TGTGCCAGCAGTGAAACGGCGAACACCGGGGAGCTGTTTTTT.

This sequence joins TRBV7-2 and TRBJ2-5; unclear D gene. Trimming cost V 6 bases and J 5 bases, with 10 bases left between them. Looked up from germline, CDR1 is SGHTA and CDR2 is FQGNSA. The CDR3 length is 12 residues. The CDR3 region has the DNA TGTGCCAGCAGTACTCGGCGGGAGACCCAGTACTTC. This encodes CASSTRRETQYF. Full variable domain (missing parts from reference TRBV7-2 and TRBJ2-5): GAGVSQSPSNKVTEKGKDVELRCDPISGHTALYWYRQSLGQGLEFLIYFQGNSAPDKSGLPSDRFSAERTGGSVSTLTIQRTQQEDSAVYLCASSTRRETQYFGPGTRLLVL.